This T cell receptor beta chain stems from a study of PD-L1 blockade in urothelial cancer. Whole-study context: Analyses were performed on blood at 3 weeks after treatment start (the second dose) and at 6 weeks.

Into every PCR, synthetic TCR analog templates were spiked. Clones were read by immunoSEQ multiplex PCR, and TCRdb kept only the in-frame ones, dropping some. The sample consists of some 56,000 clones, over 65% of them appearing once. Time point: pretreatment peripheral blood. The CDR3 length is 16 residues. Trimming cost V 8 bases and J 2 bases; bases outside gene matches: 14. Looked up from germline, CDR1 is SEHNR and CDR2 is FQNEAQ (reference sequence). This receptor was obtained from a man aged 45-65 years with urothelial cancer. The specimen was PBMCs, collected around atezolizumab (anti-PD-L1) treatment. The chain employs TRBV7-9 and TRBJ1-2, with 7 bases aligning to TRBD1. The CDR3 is CASQKARGQANYGYTF. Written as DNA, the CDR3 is TGTGCCAGCCAAAAAGCCCGAGGACAGGCCAACTATGGCTACACCTTC.